Following are 25 T cell receptor beta chains from one sample sequenced in a study of blood T cell repertoires in COVID-19 (dated by TCRdb to the early 2020s). The library was prepared using the immunoSEQ multiplex PCR assay. TCRdb holds this immuneACCESS table with in-frame rearrangements only. Some clones are missing; in checked studies, unresolved V genes explain under half, and the rest has no known cause. Present in this sample are a few hundred thousand clones, about 83% of which were seen just once. Of the sample, approximately 1.8% is held by the ten largest clones. Sequencing was performed on peripheral blood. These receptors were obtained from a young man who had recovered from COVID-19.

This chain joins TRBV5-4 and TRBJ1-5, with D perhaps TRBD1 (5 bases). The CDR3 is made up of 15 amino acids. The germline V gene encodes CDR1 SGHNT and CDR2 YYREEE (reference sequence). Trimming took off 5 bases at V and 2 bases at J, with 14 bases between the two ends. This CDR3 reads CASSNQGSGNQPQHF. The CDR3 coding sequence is TGTGCCAGCAGTAATCAGGGATCGGGCAATCAGCCCCAGCATTTT.

The V and J genes are TRBV4-2 and TRBJ1-1; D ambiguous. Germline V lookup: CDR1 LGHNA, CDR2 YNFKEQ. The CDR3 loop spans 14 amino acids. V was shortened by 1 base and J by 5 bases, with 11 bases between the two germline ends. CDR3: CASSQASKRTEAFF. DNA for the CDR3: TGTGCCAGCAGCCAAGCAAGTAAGAGGACTGAAGCTTTCTTT.

The V gene is TRBV19, the J gene TRBJ2-3, with 8 bases matching TRBD2. The V and J ends lost 9 bases and 5 bases, in that order; junction bases with no gene match: 10. The CDR3 is 14 amino acids. Germline lookup yields CDR1 LNHDA and CDR2 SQIVND (reference sequence). CDR3 residues: CASRDRGGLDTQYF. As DNA, the CDR3 is TGTGCCAGCAGGGATCGGGGGGGCTTAGATACGCAGTATTTT.

The genes are TRBV4-2 and TRBJ2-3, with unresolved D. V lost 2 bases and J lost 2, with 14 bases in between. There are 16 residues in the CDR3. Germline V lookup: CDR1 LGHNA, CDR2 YNFKEQ. DNA of the CDR3: TGTGCCAGCAGCCAATCGGCCGACTTGTCCACAGATACGCAGTATTTT. It specifies CASSQSADLSTDTQYF.

The rearrangement uses TRBV6-1 and TRBJ2-3, with 12 bases identical to TRBD2. Germline V CDR1 and CDR2: MNHNS, SASEGT. With V trimmed by 1 base and J by 7 bases, 9 bases remained unmatched. This CDR3 spans 17 amino acids. The DNA of the CDR3 is TGTGCCAGCAGTGAAGGAGCTAGCGGGGGGGCCACCAATACGCAGTATTTT. Translated, it gives CASSEGASGGATNTQYF.

Regarding this clone: The same CDR3 also results from other DNA sequences found in this sample. The chain employs TRBV5-1 and TRBJ1-1; TRBD1 might be the D (5 bases). The germline V gene has CDR1 SGHRS and CDR2 YFSETQ. Trimming shortened V by 3 bases and J by 2 bases, and 8 bases separated the two germline ends. The CDR3 loop spans 13 amino acids. The CDR3 spells CASSSQGNTEAFF. The CDR3, as DNA: TGCGCCAGCAGCTCTCAGGGTAACACTGAAGCTTTCTTT.

This chain links TRBV6-5 with TRBJ1-2, with D possibly being TRBD1 (6 bases). Germline CDR1 reads MNHEY; CDR2 reads SVGAGI. The CDR3 contains 15 residues. Deletions cut 7 bases from V and 6 bases from J, with 21 bases between. The CDR3 sequence is CASTPRGGPGNGYTF. The CDR3 region has the DNA TGTGCCAGCACCCCCAGGGGCGGGCCAGGAAATGGCTACACCTTC.

J is TRBJ1-6 and V is TRBV6-5; no firm D call. V lost 7 bases to trimming and J lost 8 bases, with 12 bases between them. This CDR3 is 13 amino acids long. Germline V gives CDR1 MNHEY, CDR2 SVGAGI. CDR3 coding DNA: TGTGCCAGCATGGCGTATGGAGATTCACCCCTCCACTTT. This translates into CASMAYGDSPLHF.

This clone occurred a few times. The chain links TRBV11-2 to TRBJ2-1, with 7 bases lining up with TRBD1. Germline CDR1 is SGHAT and CDR2 is FQNNGV. CDR3 length: 14 amino acids. V trimming: 4 bases; J trimming: 12 bases; junction bases outside the gene matches: 12. The CDR3 DNA reads as TGTGCCAGCAGCTCATTACAGGGGAAGCTCGGGCAGTTCTTC. It yields the protein CASSSLQGKLGQFF.

The chain uses TRBV9 and TRBJ2-5; weak D call: TRBD1 (6 bases). The CDR3 sequence is 15 residues long. Germline V lookup: CDR1 SGDLS, CDR2 YYNGEE. V lost 0 bases to trimming and J lost 3 bases, with 12 bases between them. CDR3 sequence: CASSVAPGVKETQYF. The CDR3 DNA follows: TGTGCCAGCAGCGTAGCTCCAGGGGTGAAAGAGACCCAGTACTTC.

V usage is TRBV7-9 and J usage is TRBJ1-3; TRBD1 matches at 7 bases. After removal of 5 bases from V and 4 bases from J, the junction contained 11 bases not matched to a gene. Germline V lookup: CDR1 SEHNR, CDR2 FQNEAQ (reference sequence). The CDR3 extends over 16 amino acids. The CDR3 DNA follows: TGTGCCAGCAGCCCATCGAAAACAGGGGCGGGAAACACCATATATTTT. Translated, it gives CASSPSKTGAGNTIYF.

The chain is built from TRBV3-1 (or the pseudogene TRBV3-2) and TRBJ1-2; 8 bases map to TRBD1. Germline assignment: CDR1 LGHDT and CDR2 YNNKEL (reference sequence). CDR3 length: 14 residues. Trimming at V came to 6 bases and at J to 8 bases, leaving 11 bases not matched to a gene. As DNA, the CDR3 is TGTGCCAGCAGTCCAGGGGGCTTGATACGGGGCTACACCTTC. It is translated as CASSPGGLIRGYTF.

A word on this clone: Other DNA sequences in the sample encode the same CDR3. J is TRBJ2-5 and V is TRBV5-1; 9 nucleotides agree with TRBD1. The germline V gene encodes CDR1 SGHRS and CDR2 YFSETQ. The CDR3 runs to 15 residues. V lost 2 bases and J lost 0; bases outside the gene matches: 2. The CDR3 region has the DNA TGCGCCAGCAGCTTTGGACAGGGGTACCAAGAGACCCAGTACTTC. As protein: CASSFGQGYQETQYF.

V and J are TRBV5-8 and TRBJ2-1; 8 nucleotides line up with TRBD2. Per the germline V gene, CDR1 is SGHTS and CDR2 is YDEGEE. V was clipped by 3 bases and J by 3 bases; unmatched bases: 11. CDR3 size: 17 residues. This chain's CDR3 is CASSWDGVAGFYNEQFF. The DNA for the CDR3 is TGTGCCAGCAGCTGGGATGGGGTAGCGGGGTTCTACAATGAGCAGTTCTTC.

The gene calls are TRBV10-1 and TRBJ2-3; D unclear. The CDR3 has 14 amino acids. The germline gives CDR1 WNHNN, CDR2 SYGVQD (reference sequence). Trimming stripped 2 bases from V and 0 bases from J, with 6 bases between. In nucleotides, the CDR3 is TGCGCCAGCAGTGAGGGGCAGAGCACAGATACGCAGTATTTT. Its protein product is CASSEGQSTDTQYF.

This chain links TRBV6-6 with TRBJ2-2; maybe TRBD1 (5 bases). CDR1 and CDR2 from the germline V gene are MNHNY and SVGAGI (reference sequence). The CDR3 spans 15 residues. V was trimmed by 6 bases and J by 0 bases, leaving 11 bases between them. For the CDR3, the DNA is TGTGCCAGCAGCCCAGGACACTCGAACACCGGGGAGCTGTTTTTT. It specifies CASSPGHSNTGELFF.

The chain is built from TRBV10-3 and TRBJ1-6; possibly TRBD1 for D (6 bases). CDR1 is ENHRY, CDR2 SYGVKD, per germline. This CDR3 has 14 residues. V gave up 3 bases and J gave up 5 bases, with 8 bases separating them. The CDR3 region is CAISEQGNNSPLHF. In nucleotides, the CDR3 is TGTGCCATCAGTGAACAGGGCAATAATTCACCCCTCCACTTT.

The chain joins TRBV4-1 to TRBJ2-5; tentative D call: TRBD2 (6 bases). Germline CDR1 and CDR2: MGHRA and YSYEKL. The CDR3 extends over 15 amino acids. V shed 4 bases and J shed 2 bases, with 14 bases lying between them. The DNA of the CDR3 is TGCGCCAGCAGCCCCACCCCGGGGGAACAAGAGACCCAGTACTTC. It translates to CASSPTPGEQETQYF.

This clone came up once. This chain connects TRBV5-1 to TRBJ1-4; D is uncertain. The length of the CDR3 is 14 residues. CDR1 and CDR2 (germline): SGHRS, YFSETQ. V lost 7 bases and J lost 7, with 17 bases in between. In DNA form, the CDR3 reads TGCGCCAGCCGGCGGGGAGGAGGGAGTGAAAAACTGTTTTTT. This encodes CASRRGGGSEKLFF. Full variable domain (missing parts from reference TRBV5-1 and TRBJ1-4): KAGVTQTPRYLIKTRGQQVTLSCSPISGHRSVSWYQQTPGQGLQFLFEYFSETQRNKGNFPGRFSGRQFSNSRSEMNVSTLELGDSALYLCASRRGGGSEKLFFGSGTQLSVL.

The gene calls are TRBV4-1 and TRBJ2-7; 8 positions match TRBD1. V shed 0 bases and J 0 bases; nucleotides not matched to a gene: 7. Germline CDR1 and CDR2: MGHRA and YSYEKL. The CDR3 is 17 amino acids. The CDR3 DNA sequence: TGCGCCAGCAGCCAAGATAAGCGGACAGGGAGCTCCTACGAGCAGTACTTC. It specifies CASSQDKRTGSSYEQYF.

This clone was recorded once. This chain's CDR3 is CASRLAHWYRLSRDRQETQYF. In nucleotides, the CDR3 is TGTGCAAGTCGCTTAGCGCATTGGTACCGCTTATCCCGAGACAGACAAGAGACCCAGTACTTC. The chain employs TRBV12-2 and TRBJ2-5; TRBD1 is taken as the D call from the table, unchecked against the DNA. TRBV12-2 is given as a pseudogene. The CDR3 consists of 21 residues.

The gene calls are TRBV14 and TRBJ1-2; 9 bases line up with TRBD1. CDR1 and CDR2 from the germline V gene are SGHDN and FVKESK. The V and J ends lost 4 bases and 1 base, in that order; junction bases with no gene match: 10. The CDR3 is 17 residues long. CDR3 DNA: TGTGCCAGCAGCCGTTTAGCCGGGACAGGGAATAACTATGGCTACACCTTC. Protein product: CASSRLAGTGNNYGYTF.

Only one count was recorded for this clone. The CDR3 loop reads CASTGLRELFF. The CDR3 region has the DNA TGTGCCAGTACAGGGTTGAGGGAGCTGTTTTTT. The chain joins TRBV2 to TRBJ2-2, with a weak D call TRBD1 (6 bases). V lost 9 bases and J lost 9, with 11 bases in between. The CDR3 is made up of 11 amino acids. The V gene's germline CDR1 is SNHLY and CDR2 FYNNEI.

The genes are TRBV4-1 and TRBJ2-5; 12 positions agree with TRBD2. The J segment lost 1 base and the V segment lost 0 bases, leaving 6 bases of the junction unmatched. The CDR3 runs 18 residues. Germline CDR1 is MGHRA and CDR2 is YSYEKL. The CDR3 region has the DNA TGCGCCAGCAGCCAAGATCCGAGACTAGCGGGGGTCCAAGAGACCCAGTACTTC. This codes for CASSQDPRLAGVQETQYF.

This chain uses TRBV2 with TRBJ1-5; 11 nucleotides line up with TRBD1. The ends lost 6 bases at V and 4 bases at J; junction bases unmatched: 5. CDR1 is SNHLY, CDR2 FYNNEI, per germline. CDR3 length equals 15 residues. Here the CDR3 reads CASSKDRGLNQPQHF. The CDR3 coding sequence is TGTGCCAGCAGCAAGGACAGGGGGCTAAATCAGCCCCAGCATTTT. Looking up the rest from reference TRBV2 and TRBJ1-5 gives the full variable domain: EPEVTQTPSHQVTQMGQEVILRCVPISNHLYFYWYRQILGQKVEFLVSFYNNEISEKSEIFDDQFSVERPDGSNFTLKIRSTKLEDSAMYFCASSKDRGLNQPQHFGDGTRLSIL.